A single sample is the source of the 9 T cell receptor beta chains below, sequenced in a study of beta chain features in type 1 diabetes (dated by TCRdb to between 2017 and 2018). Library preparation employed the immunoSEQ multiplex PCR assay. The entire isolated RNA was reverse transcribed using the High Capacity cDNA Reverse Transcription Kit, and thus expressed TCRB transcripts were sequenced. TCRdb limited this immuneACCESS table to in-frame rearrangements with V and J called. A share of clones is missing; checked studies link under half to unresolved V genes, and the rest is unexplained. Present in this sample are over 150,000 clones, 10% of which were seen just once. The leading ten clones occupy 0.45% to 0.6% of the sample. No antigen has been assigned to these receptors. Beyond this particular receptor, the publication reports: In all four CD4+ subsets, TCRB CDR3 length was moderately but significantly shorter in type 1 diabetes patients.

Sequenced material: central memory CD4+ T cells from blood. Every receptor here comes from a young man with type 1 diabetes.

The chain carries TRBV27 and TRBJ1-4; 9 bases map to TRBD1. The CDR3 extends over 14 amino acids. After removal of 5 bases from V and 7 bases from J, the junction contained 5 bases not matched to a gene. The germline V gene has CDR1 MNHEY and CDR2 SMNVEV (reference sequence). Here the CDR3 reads CASSPGQGIEKLFF. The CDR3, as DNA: TGTGCCAGCAGTCCAGGACAGGGGATTGAAAAACTGTTTTTT. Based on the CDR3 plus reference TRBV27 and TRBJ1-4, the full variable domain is EAQVTQNPRYLITVTGKKLTVTCSQNMNHEYMSWYRQDPGLGLRQIYYSMNVEVTDKGDVPEGYKVSRKEKRNFPLILESPSPNQTSLYFCASSPGQGIEKLFFGSGTQLSVL.

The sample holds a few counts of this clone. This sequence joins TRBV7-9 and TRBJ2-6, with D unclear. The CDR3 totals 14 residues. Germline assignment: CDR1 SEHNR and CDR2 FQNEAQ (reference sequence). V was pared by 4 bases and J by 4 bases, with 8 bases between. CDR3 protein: CASSSLEGANVLTF. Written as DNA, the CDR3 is TGTGCCAGCAGCTCCTTAGAAGGGGCCAACGTCCTGACTTTC. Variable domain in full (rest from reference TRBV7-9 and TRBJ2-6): DTGVSQNPRHKITKRGQNVTFRCDPISEHNRLYWYRQTLGQGPEFLTYFQNEAQLEKSRLLSDRFSAERPKGSFSTLEIQRTEQGDSAMYLCASSSLEGANVLTFGAGSRLTVL.

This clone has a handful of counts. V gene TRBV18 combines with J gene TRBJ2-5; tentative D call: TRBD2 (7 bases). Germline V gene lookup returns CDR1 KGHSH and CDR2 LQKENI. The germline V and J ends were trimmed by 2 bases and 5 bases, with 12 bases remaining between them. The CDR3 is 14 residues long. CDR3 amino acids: CASSPGGGRETQYF. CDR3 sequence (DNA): TGTGCCAGCTCACCAGGCGGGGGCAGGGAGACCCAGTACTTC. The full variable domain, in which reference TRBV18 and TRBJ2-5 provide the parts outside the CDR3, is NAGVMQNPRHLVRRRGQEARLRCSPMKGHSHVYWYRQLPEEGLKFMVYLQKENIIDESGMPKERFSAEFPKEGPSILRIQQVVRGDSAAYFCASSPGGGRETQYFGPGTRLLVL.

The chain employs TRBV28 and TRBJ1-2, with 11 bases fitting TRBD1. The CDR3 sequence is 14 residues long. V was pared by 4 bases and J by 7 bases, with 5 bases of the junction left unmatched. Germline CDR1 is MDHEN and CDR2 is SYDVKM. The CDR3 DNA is TGTGCCAGCAGTTACGGACAGGGGGCGCGTGGCTACACCTTC. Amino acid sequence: CASSYGQGARGYTF.

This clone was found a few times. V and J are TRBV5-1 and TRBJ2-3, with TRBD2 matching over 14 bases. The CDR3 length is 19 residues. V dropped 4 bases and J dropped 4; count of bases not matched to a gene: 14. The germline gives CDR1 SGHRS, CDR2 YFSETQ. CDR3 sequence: CASSLTTGTSGSRPDTQYF. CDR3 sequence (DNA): TGCGCCAGCAGCCTGACCACCGGGACTAGCGGGAGCCGGCCAGATACGCAGTATTTT.

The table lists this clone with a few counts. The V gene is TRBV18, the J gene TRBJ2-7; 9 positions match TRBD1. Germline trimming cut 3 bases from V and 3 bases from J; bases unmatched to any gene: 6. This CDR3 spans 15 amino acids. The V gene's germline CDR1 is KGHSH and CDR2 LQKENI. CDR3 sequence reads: CASSPPGTGNYEQYF. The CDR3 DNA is TGTGCCAGCTCACCTCCCGGGACAGGGAACTACGAGCAGTACTTC.

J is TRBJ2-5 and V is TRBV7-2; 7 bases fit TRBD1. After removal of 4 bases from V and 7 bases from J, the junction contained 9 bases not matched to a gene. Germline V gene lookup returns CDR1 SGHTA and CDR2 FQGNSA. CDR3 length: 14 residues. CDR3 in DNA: TGTGCCAGCAGCTCAAGACAGGGCCACTGGACCCAGTACTTC. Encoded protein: CASSSRQGHWTQYF.

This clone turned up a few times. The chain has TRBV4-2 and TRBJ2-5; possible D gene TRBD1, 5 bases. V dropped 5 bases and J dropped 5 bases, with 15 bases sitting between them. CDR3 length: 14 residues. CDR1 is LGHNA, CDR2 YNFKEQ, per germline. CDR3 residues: CASSYENPGETQYF. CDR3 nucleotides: TGTGCCAGCAGCTACGAGAACCCAGGGGAGACCCAGTACTTC.

CDR3 sequence reads: CASSLGASSTPDTQYF. The CDR3 bases are TGTGCCAGCAGCTTAGGGGCGTCTAGCACCCCGGATACGCAGTATTTT. The chain recombines TRBV7-6 with TRBJ2-3, with a tentative D call TRBD2 (5 bases). CDR1 SGHVS and CDR2 FNYEAQ come from the germline V gene. Trimming took off 1 base at V and 6 bases at J, with 17 bases between the two ends. The CDR3 consists of 16 residues.